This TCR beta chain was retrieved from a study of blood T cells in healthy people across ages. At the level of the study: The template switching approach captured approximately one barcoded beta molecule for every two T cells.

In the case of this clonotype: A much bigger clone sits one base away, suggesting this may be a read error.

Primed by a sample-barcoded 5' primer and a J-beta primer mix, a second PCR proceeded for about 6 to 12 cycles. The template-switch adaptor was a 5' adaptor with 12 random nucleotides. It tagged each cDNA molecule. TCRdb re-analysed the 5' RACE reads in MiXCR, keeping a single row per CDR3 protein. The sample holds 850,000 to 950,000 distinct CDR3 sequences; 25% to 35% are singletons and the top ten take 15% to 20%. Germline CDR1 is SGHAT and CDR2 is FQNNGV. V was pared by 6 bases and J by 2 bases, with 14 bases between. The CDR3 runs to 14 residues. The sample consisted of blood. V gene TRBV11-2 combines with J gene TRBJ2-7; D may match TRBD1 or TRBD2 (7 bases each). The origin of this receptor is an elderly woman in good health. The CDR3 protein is CASRSQGGTYEQYF. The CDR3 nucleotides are TGTGCCAGCAGGTCCCAGGGGGGGACCTACGAGCAGTACTTC.